This TCR beta chain was documented in a study of CD8+CD57+ T cells in acquired aplastic anemia. V was clipped by 4 bases and J by 3 bases, with 8 bases between them. The CDR3 loop spans 13 amino acids. CDR1 is ENHRY, CDR2 SYGVKD, per germline. Genomic DNA provided the template from which TCR beta VDJ and CDR3 profiles were obtained. TCRdb used MiXCR to reprocess the reads, holding one entry per CDR3 protein. The profile shows 250,000 to 300,000 distinct CDR3 sequences, roughly half of them singletons. Concerning this clonotype: Its antigen is unknown.

General study findings and limits: A set of roughly 27 CD8+ CDR3 sequences was shared between patients and controls, and these sequences appeared highly expressed in patients.

The sample taken for sequencing was sorted CD4+, CD8+, or CD8+CD57+ T cells (not recorded which) from PBMCs. This clonotype was obtained from a human donor with severe aplastic anemia or a healthy control (not recorded which). This chain links TRBV10-3 with TRBJ2-3, with D perhaps being TRBD1 or TRBD2 (5 bases each). This CDR3 is CAISVRETDTQYF. CDR3 nucleotides: TGTGCCATCAGTGTCAGGGAGACAGATACGCAGTATTTT.